This T cell receptor beta chain was retrieved from a study of regulatory T cells in long-lasting Graves disease. This sample's time point: newly diagnosed GD, antithyroid drugs for less than 3 months. PBMCs provided the RNA from which the TCR library was made. Trimming took off 5 bases at V and 0 bases at J, with 4 bases between the two ends. From germline, CDR1 is MNHNS and CDR2 SASEGT. CDR3 length: 12 residues. Arm-PCR of CDR3 regions and iRepertoire HTBI primers were the basis on which TCR beta libraries were built. TCRdb processed the multiplex PCR reads anew with MiXCR; each CDR3 protein has one entry. This sample carries 540,000 or so distinct CDR3 sequences, around an eighth of them seen once, and the ten largest clones take roughly 10%. This clonotype appeared many times. This sample also belongs to another study, concerning T cells in Graves' hyperthyroidism and ophthalmopathy.

Material: peripheral blood mononuclear cells (PBMCs), obtained at new diagnosis, from a patient treated with antithyroid drugs. V usage is TRBV6-1 and J usage is TRBJ1-2; no definite D call. This clonotype was sampled from a young man with Graves disease. The CDR3 here is CASSTANYGYTF. CDR3 nucleotides: TGTGCCAGCAGTACTGCTAACTATGGCTACACCTTC.